This T cell receptor beta chain was recorded in a study of shared clonotypes between healthy human individuals. This clone is a singleton in its sample. What it recognizes is unknown. TCRdb keeps only in-frame clones here, not all; method: immunoSEQ multiplex PCR. The sample lists roughly 2.4 million clones, approximately 96% occurring once. Whole-study results and caveats: Against clonotypes common to all four donors, non-shared ones had lower generation probabilities.

Sequenced input: naive CD4+ T cells sorted from blood. Subset here: CD45RA+ positively selected. The clonotype originates from a young man in good health.

CDR3 bases: TGCGCCAGCAGCGCCACACCTAGCACTAATGAAAAACTGTTTTTT. Protein sequence: CASSATPSTNEKLFF. The chain has TRBV5-1 and TRBJ1-4; no definite D call. Germline V gene sequence: CDR1 SGHRS, CDR2 YFSETQ. Trimming cost V 4 bases and J 2 bases, with 12 bases left between them. CDR3 length equals 15 residues.